These T cell receptor beta chains were read from a single sample in a study of T-cell reconstitution after alpha-beta-depleted transplantation in children. TCRdb redid the calling of the PCR reads with MiXCR, one entry per CDR3 protein. The sample has 500,000 to 650,000 distinct CDR3 sequences, 13% seen once. The starting material was PBMCs, mostly from graft donor cells, obtained 360 days after TCRalphabeta/CD19-depleted stem cell transplant. The receptor source for this set is a male patient under 18 who had a stem cell transplant for acute myeloid leukemia, so the T cells may come from the graft donor. CDR3s include the opening cysteine and the closing phenylalanine or tryptophan.

cdr3_aa	v_call
CASSPPKGLTTDTQYF	TRBV18
CASSRIAGGPYNEQFF	TRBV9
CASRNRVTLFF	TRBV6-5
CASSVTGDGYEQYF	TRBV6-1
CASSFKLTSGRDNEQFF	TRBV12-1
CSVLTSNAGELFF	TRBV29-1
CASSLFKGNARKDTQYF	TRBV7-2
CSATIAGETQYF	TRBV20-1
CASSLTGVAGELFF	TRBV7-3
CASSRRGESGRNEQFF	TRBV4-3
CASSFKGQRQPQHF	TRBV28
CASSAPGKGQAREPVWYNEQFF	TRBV13
CASSYSRLAASSYNEQFF	TRBV6-5
CSVGAGMGWVQETQYF	TRBV29-1
CATSDWTSNWVNEQFF	TRBV24-1
CASSYLGGEGTGELFF	TRBV4-3
CASSYYGGSGNTIYF	TRBV6-5
CASSPGLAGIYYLYEQYF	TRBV27
CASSQGDEAFF	TRBV6-5
CASTEAGAVGNEQFF	TRBV28
CASTGHPRGRETQYF	TRBV12-3/TRBV12-4
CAGQLTGDSDEQFF	TRBV7-9
CSVDGLAGGNEQFF	TRBV29-1
CASSLWTGFTYEQYF	TRBV28
CATGWGANVLTF	TRBV5-1
CASSRAGGGETQYF	TRBV12-3/TRBV12-4
CSALFLTGPYEQYF	TRBV20-1
CASSPPLGQGQETQYF	TRBV5-1
CASSLISGSGELFF	TRBV11-3
CAWRRTYLYEQYF	TRBV30
CASSPDFLGGRDSTDTQYF	TRBV7-2
CSVLPRSGLNTGELFF	TRBV29-1
CASSLLVDTQYF	TRBV28